This T cell receptor (beta chain) was found in a study of Ad26.COV2.S vaccination and SARS-CoV-2 variants. Study conclusions and caveats: Assessments of TCR breadth and depth may have underestimated the total T cell responses. Substantial response breadth was reportedly seen for spike-specific CD8+ and CD4+ T cells after vaccination. Vaccinated individuals (as opposed to placebo recipients) had higher spike-specific TCR breadth.

The germline V gene encodes CDR1 MNHEY and CDR2 SVGAGI. V lost 2 bases, J lost 7 bases, and 8 bases lay in between. The CDR3 has 13 amino acids. Notes on this clone: What it binds is unknown.

Libraries were prepared by immunoSEQ multiplex PCR; TCRdb keeps only in-frame clonotypes and omits some of them. The sample has under 150,000 clones, just over 85% seen once. The sequence was obtained from a human donor who had recovered from COVID-19. The chain uses TRBV6-5 and TRBJ1-4; TRBD1 is a possible D gene (5 bases). The sample here was peripheral blood, taken after recovery from COVID-19. CDR3: CASSYGGGEKLFF. CDR3 DNA: TGTGCCAGCAGTTACGGGGGTGGTGAAAAACTGTTTTTT.